The 32 T cell receptor beta chains presented below share a single source sample, sequenced in a study of T-cell reconstitution after alpha-beta-depleted transplantation in children. A TCRbeta library incorporating unique molecular identifiers was prepared. TCRdb used MiXCR to reprocess the PCR reads, holding one entry per CDR3 protein. The sample holds about 160,000 distinct CDR3 sequences, around 10% seen once. The source material was PBMCs, sampled before TCRalphabeta/CD19-depleted stem cell transplant. The receptors were gathered from a boy aged 2 to 10 with acute myeloid leukemia, due to receive a stem cell transplant.

This clonotype was detected ten times or more. The chain has TRBV5-1 and TRBJ2-3; 7 nucleotides align to TRBD1. V lost 2 bases and J lost 5; bases outside the gene matches: 11. The CDR3 spans 16 residues. Germline CDR1 is SGHRS and CDR2 is YFSETQ. The CDR3 region is CASSFLTGDLGDTQYF. The CDR3 nucleotides read TGCGCCAGCAGCTTCCTTACAGGGGATTTAGGAGATACGCAGTATTTT. The complete variable domain, with remaining parts taken from reference TRBV5-1 and TRBJ2-3, reads KAGVTQTPRYLIKTRGQQVTLSCSPISGHRSVSWYQQTPGQGLQFLFEYFSETQRNKGNFPGRFSGRQFSNSRSEMNVSTLELGDSALYLCASSFLTGDLGDTQYFGPGTRLTVL.

In this sample, this clonotype turned up many times. J is TRBJ2-7 and V is TRBV3-1, with 7 bases identical to TRBD2. The CDR3 is made up of 14 amino acids. Germline CDR1 reads LGHDT; CDR2 reads YNNKEL (reference sequence). V lost 6 bases and J lost 4; bases outside the gene matches: 9. Here the CDR3 reads CASRQTSSGYEQYV. CDR3 nucleotides: TGTGCCAGCAGGCAGACTAGCAGCGGGTACGAGCAGTACGTC.

The sample holds many counts of this clonotype. The J gene is TRBJ2-1, the V gene TRBV18, with TRBD2 matching over 10 bases. V dropped 3 bases and J dropped 6; count of bases not matched to a gene: 8. Germline V lookup: CDR1 KGHSH, CDR2 LQKENI. The CDR3 totals 16 residues. This chain's CDR3 is CASSPGGTSVPNEQFF. As DNA, the CDR3 is TGTGCCAGCTCACCCGGAGGGACTAGCGTACCCAATGAGCAGTTCTTC. Together with reference TRBV18 and TRBJ2-1, the CDR3 gives the full variable domain: NAGVMQNPRHLVRRRGQEARLRCSPMKGHSHVYWYRQLPEEGLKFMVYLQKENIIDESGMPKERFSAEFPKEGPSILRIQQVVRGDSAAYFCASSPGGTSVPNEQFFGPGTRLTVL.

Many counts were recorded for this clonotype. This chain uses TRBV27 with TRBJ1-1; TRBD1 is a possible D gene (5 bases). Trimming cost V 7 bases and J 3 bases, with 15 bases left between them. CDR1 MNHEY and CDR2 SMNVEV come from the germline V gene (reference sequence). This CDR3 spans 14 amino acids. CDR3 sequence: CASKLRGGDTEAFF. In DNA, the CDR3 is TGTGCCAGCAAGCTGAGGGGAGGGGACACTGAAGCTTTCTTT.

This clonotype has ten or more counts. The chain employs TRBV5-1 and TRBJ2-7; 7 positions match TRBD1. V lost 4 bases and J lost 3; bases outside the gene matches: 13. There are 16 residues in the CDR3. Germline V gene data show CDR1 as SGHRS and CDR2 as YFSETQ. CDR3 residues: CASSHRQGRSIYEQYF. Here the CDR3 DNA reads TGCGCCAGCAGCCACAGACAGGGAAGGAGTATCTACGAGCAGTACTTC.

This clonotype was seen many times. The chain couples TRBV29-1 to TRBJ2-5; D is ambiguous. The CDR3 is 12 residues long. Trimming cost V 3 bases and J 0 bases, with 5 bases left between them. The germline V gene encodes CDR1 SQVTM and CDR2 ANQGSEA. Here the CDR3 DNA reads TGCAGCGTTGACAAATACCAAGAGACCCAGTACTTC. It specifies CSVDKYQETQYF.

This clonotype was seen repeatedly, ten times or more. The gene calls are TRBV5-6 and TRBJ1-2; D call uncertain. The CDR3 length is 13 residues. Trimming removed 0 bases at V and 5 bases at J, with 8 bases between. Germline CDR1 is SGHDT and CDR2 is YYEEEE. DNA for the CDR3: TGTGCCAGCAGCTTGGACAAGATTTATGGCTACACCTTC. The encoded protein is CASSLDKIYGYTF.

The table lists this clonotype with many counts. The V call is TRBV9, the J call TRBJ2-1; 7 nucleotides match TRBD2. V trimming: 6 bases; J trimming: 2 bases; junction bases outside the gene matches: 8. This CDR3 contains 15 residues. Germline V lookup: CDR1 SGDLS, CDR2 YYNGEE. The CDR3 DNA is TGTGCCAGCACGGAGCGGGACGCCCCCTACAATGAGCAGTTCTTC. This sequence encodes CASTERDAPYNEQFF.

The CDR3 DNA sequence: TGTGCCAGCAGCCCGGGACTAGCGGGAGCCGGGGAGCTGTTTTTT. This sequence encodes CASSPGLAGAGELFF. The V and J genes are TRBV7-6 and TRBJ2-2, with TRBD2 matching over 14 bases. Germline V lookup: CDR1 SGHVS, CDR2 FNYEAQ. With 5 bases clipped from V and 6 bases from J, the junction kept 2 bases outside the gene matches. This CDR3 has 15 residues.

Ten or more counts support this clonotype. The genes are TRBV7-2 and TRBJ2-2; D is perhaps TRBD1 or TRBD2 (5 bases each). Germline V gives CDR1 SGHTA, CDR2 FQGNSA. V was clipped by 4 bases and J by 0 bases, with 15 bases between them. The CDR3 length is 17 residues. The chain's CDR3 is CASSSSGTVANTGELFF. The DNA for the CDR3 is TGTGCCAGCAGCTCCTCCGGGACCGTTGCGAACACCGGGGAGCTGTTTTTT.

This clonotype came up many times. The chain couples TRBV7-2 to TRBJ1-3, with D possibly being TRBD1 (5 bases). The CDR3 runs 15 residues. Looked up from germline, CDR1 is SGHTA and CDR2 is FQGNSA. V lost 1 base, J lost 9 bases, and 16 bases lay in between. The CDR3 region is CASSLGFQGAATIYF. The CDR3 nucleotides read TGTGCCAGCAGCTTAGGGTTTCAGGGAGCGGCCACCATATATTTT.

In its sample, this clonotype was seen many times. This sequence joins TRBV12-3 or TRBV12-4 and TRBJ2-3; 9 positions match TRBD2. V dropped 4 bases and J dropped 1; count of bases not matched to a gene: 12. The CDR3 runs 18 residues. The CDR3 is CASSSLAGVSLGTDTQYF. Here the CDR3 DNA reads TGTGCCAGCAGTTCCTTAGCGGGGGTATCGTTGGGCACAGATACGCAGTATTTT.

This clonotype showed up many times. The rearrangement joins TRBV6-1 to TRBJ2-7; TRBD2 is a possible D gene (6 bases). CDR3 length: 14 amino acids. Trimming took off 5 bases at V and 0 bases at J, with 11 bases between the two ends. Germline CDR1 and CDR2: MNHNS and SASEGT. The CDR3 sequence is CASSRGTVSYEQYF. The CDR3 bases are TGTGCCAGCAGTCGAGGGACTGTCTCCTACGAGCAGTACTTC.

This clonotype was observed many times. The chain employs TRBV11-2 and TRBJ2-3; D possibly corresponds to TRBD1 (5 bases). This CDR3 contains 15 residues. Germline assignment: CDR1 SGHAT and CDR2 FQNNGV. Trimming stripped 3 bases from V and 4 bases from J, with 14 bases between. This CDR3 is CASSFRARVSDTQYF. The CDR3 region has the DNA TGTGCCAGCAGCTTCCGGGCCAGGGTGTCAGATACGCAGTATTTT.

The chain has TRBV20-1 and TRBJ2-2; D perhaps matches TRBD2 (6 bases). The CDR3 consists of 13 residues. V lost 3 bases and J lost 10, with 15 bases in between. From germline, CDR1 is DFQATT and CDR2 SNEGSKA (reference sequence). The CDR3 here is CSASRGIRSELFF. The CDR3 DNA sequence: TGCAGTGCTAGTCGCGGGATTCGGTCGGAGCTGTTTTTT.

The sample holds many counts of this clonotype. The chain combines TRBV28 with TRBJ2-2; 10 bases are shared with TRBD2. The CDR3 has 17 amino acids. CDR1 MDHEN and CDR2 SYDVKM come from the germline V gene. The trim removed 3 bases at V and 6 bases at J, leaving 10 bases unmatched. CDR3: CASSFPGASGGPGELFF. The CDR3 region has the DNA TGTGCCAGCAGTTTCCCCGGGGCTAGCGGGGGCCCCGGGGAGCTGTTTTTT.

This clonotype was observed at least ten times. The chain couples TRBV20-1 to TRBJ1-6; D gene uncertain. V dropped 4 bases and J dropped 0 bases, with 10 bases sitting between them. Germline loops: CDR1 DFQATT, CDR2 SNEGSKA (reference sequence). This CDR3 has 15 residues. CDR3 nucleotides: TGCAGTGCTAAAGCAGAGAGCTCCTATAATTCACCCCTCCACTTT. Translating it yields CSAKAESSYNSPLHF.

This clonotype was seen repeatedly, ten times or more. V is TRBV5-1 and J is TRBJ1-2; D is perhaps TRBD1 (6 bases). The CDR3 sequence is 13 residues long. The ends were cut back, 0 bases at V and 4 bases at J, with 7 bases in the middle. Germline V gives CDR1 SGHRS, CDR2 YFSETQ. CDR3 amino acids: CASSLVGAYGYTF. CDR3 DNA: TGCGCCAGCAGCTTGGTGGGGGCCTATGGCTACACCTTC.

With regard to this clonotype: Since a much larger clone is just one base distant, this may be a read error. The chain employs TRBV7-9 and TRBJ1-1; 8 bases fit TRBD1. This CDR3 spans 17 amino acids. The junction had 16 bases not matched to a gene; V was cut back by 6 bases and J by 4 bases. Germline assignment: CDR1 SEHNR and CDR2 FQNEAQ (reference sequence). CDR3 in amino acids: CASRSYNRGRVPTEAFF. In DNA, the CDR3 is TGTGCCAGCAGATCCTACAACAGGGGGAGAGTCCCCACTGAAGCTTTCTTT. Variable domain in full (rest from reference TRBV7-9 and TRBJ1-1): DTGVSQNPRHKITKRGQNVTFRCDPISEHNRLYWYRQTLGQGPEFLTYFQNEAQLEKSRLLSDRFSAERPKGSFSTLEIQRTEQGDSAMYLCASRSYNRGRVPTEAFFGQGTRLTVV.

This clonotype was seen at least ten times. This chain uses TRBV5-6 with TRBJ1-1; D might be TRBD1 (6 bases). The CDR3 spans 16 residues. Trimming took 4 bases from V and 8 from J, leaving 24 bases between them. Germline values: CDR1 SGHDT, CDR2 YYEEEE. CDR3 region: CASSHRPGETISEAFF. For the CDR3, the DNA is TGTGCCAGCAGCCACAGACCAGGGGAGACTATTAGCGAAGCTTTCTTT.

This sequence joins TRBV28 and TRBJ1-1; a possible D gene is TRBD1 (6 bases). Trimming removed 5 bases at V and 1 base at J, with 14 bases between. CDR1 MDHEN and CDR2 SYDVKM come from the germline V gene. The CDR3 is made up of 15 amino acids. As DNA, the CDR3 is TGTGCCAGCAGTCCCCCGGACAGATGGAACACTGAAGCTTTCTTT. Its protein product is CASSPPDRWNTEAFF.

This clonotype occurred once. A much larger clone differs from this one at a single base, so this may be a read error. The chain has TRBV2 and TRBJ2-4, with D maybe TRBD1 (5 bases). CDR1 and CDR2 from the germline V gene are SNHLY and FYNNEI. Trimming stripped 6 bases from V and 5 bases from J, with 8 bases between. CDR3 length: 12 residues. This chain's CDR3 is CASRDNQNIQYF. The CDR3 DNA sequence: TGTGCCAGCAGGGACAACCAAAACATTCAGTACTTC.

This clonotype showed up many times. V gene TRBV7-8 combines with J gene TRBJ2-1, with 8 bases that match TRBD2. After removal of 4 bases from V and 2 bases from J, the junction contained 7 bases not matched to a gene. The germline V gene has CDR1 SGHVS and CDR2 FQNEAQ. The CDR3 runs 16 residues. The CDR3 region is CASSSPLGLAYNEQFF. In DNA form, the CDR3 reads TGTGCCAGCAGCTCTCCTCTGGGACTAGCCTACAATGAGCAGTTCTTC.

This clonotype has at least ten counts. The chain couples TRBV7-9 to TRBJ2-3, with no clear D. This CDR3 is built from 15 residues. Trimming removed 1 base from V and 2 bases from J, with 10 bases in between. Germline V CDR1 and CDR2: SEHNR, FQNEAQ (reference sequence). The CDR3 nucleotides read TGTGCCAGCAGCTTAGAGGCAGAAATCACAGATACGCAGTATTTT. Translating it yields CASSLEAEITDTQYF.

Ten or more counts support this clonotype. The chain couples TRBV11-2 to TRBJ1-2; D might be TRBD1 (6 bases). This CDR3 is built from 13 residues. V was trimmed by 1 base and J by 3 bases, leaving 6 bases between them. The V gene's germline CDR1 is SGHAT and CDR2 FQNNGV. CDR3 sequence (DNA): TGTGCCAGCAGCTTAGCAGGGGACTATGGCTACACCTTC. Translation: CASSLAGDYGYTF.

This clonotype was observed many times. The V and J genes are TRBV7-9 and TRBJ2-7; D is unresolved. Germline V gene lookup returns CDR1 SEHNR and CDR2 FQNEAQ (reference sequence). This CDR3 spans 13 amino acids. V lost 4 bases, J lost 0 bases, and 7 bases lay in between. CDR3 amino acids: CASSSRDSYEQYF. The CDR3 DNA is TGTGCCAGCAGCTCTAGGGACTCCTACGAGCAGTACTTC. Based on the CDR3 plus reference TRBV7-9 and TRBJ2-7, the full variable domain is DTGVSQNPRHKITKRGQNVTFRCDPISEHNRLYWYRQTLGQGPEFLTYFQNEAQLEKSRLLSDRFSAERPKGSFSTLEIQRTEQGDSAMYLCASSSRDSYEQYFGPGTRLTVT.

This clonotype was counted many times. This chain joins TRBV5-1 and TRBJ2-1; D unresolved. With 5 bases removed from V and 4 bases from J, the gap between germline ends came to 10 bases. Germline V gene sequence: CDR1 SGHRS, CDR2 YFSETQ. This CDR3 is built from 13 residues. The DNA of the CDR3 is TGCGCCAGCAGGAGAGTTGGGTACAATGAGCAGTTCTTC. Its translation is CASRRVGYNEQFF.

This clonotype was seen many times. The chain combines TRBV6-2 or TRBV6-3 with TRBJ2-1, with a weak D call TRBD2 (5 bases). The V end lost 4 bases, the J end lost 7 bases, and 17 bases lay between the germline ends. This CDR3 contains 15 residues. Germline V lookup: CDR1 MNHEY, CDR2 SVGEGT. This CDR3 is CASSLGAPAGNEQFF. The CDR3 DNA sequence: TGTGCCAGCAGTTTGGGAGCACCGGCTGGAAATGAGCAGTTCTTC.

This clonotype was counted at least ten times. Being one base from a much bigger clone, this may be a read error. The chain links TRBV6-6 to TRBJ1-2; no firm D call. The V end lost 0 bases, the J end lost 1 base, and 0 bases lay between the germline ends. The CDR3 loop spans 12 amino acids. Germline values: CDR1 MNHNY, CDR2 SVGAGI (reference sequence). The CDR3 sequence: CASSYSNYGYTF. Here the CDR3 DNA reads TGTGCCAGCAGTTACTCTAACTATGGCTACACCTTC.

The sample holds many counts of this clonotype. The CDR3 spells CASSQGLFDTDTQYF. The CDR3 bases are TGTGCCAGCAGCCAAGGACTGTTTGACACAGATACGCAGTATTTT. The rearrangement links TRBV6-1 to TRBJ2-3; possible D gene TRBD2, 5 bases. The germline CDR1 and CDR2 sequences are MNHNS and SASEGT. V dropped 6 bases and J dropped 2 bases, with 15 bases sitting between them. CDR3 length equals 15 residues.

The sample holds many counts of this clonotype. This sequence joins TRBV10-3 and TRBJ2-2, with a weak D call TRBD2 (6 bases). V was shortened by 6 bases and J by 2 bases, with 10 bases between the two germline ends. The CDR3 runs 14 residues. CDR1 ENHRY and CDR2 SYGVKD come from the germline V gene. The CDR3 protein is CAIRGTSNTGELFF. CDR3 nucleotide sequence: TGTGCCATCAGGGGGACTTCTAACACCGGGGAGCTGTTTTTT.

This clonotype was counted many times. This chain uses TRBV7-3 with TRBJ2-5, with a tentative D call TRBD1 (6 bases). The V end was cut by 5 bases, the J end by 0 bases, with 7 bases between. The CDR3 sequence is 13 residues long. Germline CDR1 and CDR2: SGHTA and FQGTGA. In DNA form, the CDR3 reads TGTGCCAGCAGCCGGGACAACCAAGAGACCCAGTACTTC. Translated: CASSRDNQETQYF.